What follows are 25 T cell receptor beta chains derived from one specimen sequenced in a study of Ad26.COV2.S vaccination and SARS-CoV-2 variants. Indicated treatment: some 19 received Ad26.COV2.S at low or high dose, single or two shots; roughly 5 received placebo; per-sample allocation not given. After the first vaccine or placebo injection, samples were drawn on day 63. TCRdb's copy holds only in-frame clones and misses some; the assay was immunoSEQ multiplex PCR. The profile shows 510,000 or so clones, 87% of them singletons. The input for sequencing was peripheral blood, taken in a trial of Ad26.COV2.S vaccine versus placebo. Source of these receptors: a person between 18 and 60 years old who received the Ad26.COV2.S COVID-19 vaccine or a placebo.

The V and J genes are TRBV29-1 and TRBJ1-2, with TRBD1 matching 11 bases. CDR1 is SQVTM and CDR2 is ANQGSEA in the germline V gene. V was clipped by 1 base and J by 8 bases; unmatched bases: 0. The CDR3 loop spans 12 amino acids. For the CDR3, the DNA is TGCAGCGTTGAAGGGGACAGGGGGGGCTACACCTTC. Amino acids: CSVEGDRGGYTF. The complete variable domain, with remaining parts taken from reference TRBV29-1 and TRBJ1-2, reads SAVISQKPSRDICQRGTSLTIQCQVDSQVTMMFWYRQQPGQSLTLIATANQGSEATYESGFVIDKFPISRPNLTFSTLTVSNMSPEDSSIYLCSVEGDRGGYTFGSGTRLTVV.

The chain recombines TRBV30 with TRBJ2-1; no clear D gene. Germline CDR1 GTSNPN, CDR2 SVGIG (reference sequence). V lost 0 bases and J 5 bases, leaving 8 bases between the germline ends. The CDR3 runs 13 residues. CDR3 in amino acids: CAWSVWLNNEQFF. In DNA form, the CDR3 reads TGTGCCTGGAGTGTATGGCTTAACAATGAGCAGTTCTTC. The full variable domain, its missing parts supplied by reference TRBV30 and TRBJ2-1, is SQTIHQWPATLVQPVGSPLSLECTVEGTSNPNLYWYRQAAGRGLQLLFYSVGIGQISSEVPQNLSASRPQDRQFILSSKKLLLSDSGFYLCAWSVWLNNEQFFGPGTRLTVL.

This clone was detected only a few times. The chain combines TRBV12-1 with TRBJ1-4; the table assigns TRBD1, which was not confirmed against the DNA. TRBV12-1 is a recognized pseudogene. This CDR3 spans 16 amino acids. The CDR3 region has the DNA TGTGCCAGCAGCCTCCGGGCAAGGGGCGTTGAAGAAAAACTGTTTTTT. Its protein is CASSLRARGVEEKLFF.

The chain is built from TRBV5-1 and TRBJ2-7; D gene unclear. The CDR3 consists of 13 residues. Trimming pared 5 bases from V and 7 bases from J, leaving 16 bases between. Germline V gives CDR1 SGHRS, CDR2 YFSETQ. In DNA, the CDR3 is TGCGCCAGCAGGTTACTCCCCTCCCGGGAGCAGTACTTC. Encoded protein: CASRLLPSREQYF.

This clone appeared a few times. The gene calls are TRBV7-3 and TRBJ2-2; the D gene is possibly TRBD2 (6 bases). This CDR3 has 16 residues. Trimming took off 1 base at V and 5 bases at J, with 14 bases between the two ends. Germline loops: CDR1 SGHTA, CDR2 FQGTGA. Here the CDR3 DNA reads TGTGCCAGCAGCTTAATCGCGGGAAGATCGACCGGGGAGCTGTTTTTT. Amino acids: CASSLIAGRSTGELFF.

The CDR3 DNA is TGTGCCAGCAGCTACAGGGGGTGGACCACTGAAGCTTTCTTT. It is translated as CASSYRGWTTEAFF. This chain joins TRBV11-2 and TRBJ1-1, with 8 bases lining up with TRBD1. CDR1 is SGHAT and CDR2 is FQNNGV in the germline V gene. The CDR3 has 14 residues. J lost 4 bases, V lost 4 bases, and 5 bases had no gene match.

A few counts support this clone. The chain carries TRBV4-3 and TRBJ1-6; D is undetermined. In germline, CDR1 is LGHNA, CDR2 YSLEER. The ends were cut back, 0 bases at V and 8 bases at J, with 8 bases in the middle. The CDR3 is 14 amino acids. The CDR3 DNA reads TGCGCCAGCAGCCAAGACTTGGCGGATTCACCCCTCCACTTT. As protein: CASSQDLADSPLHF.

The chain combines TRBV30 with TRBJ1-3; unclear D gene. The V and J ends lost 0 bases and 1 base respectively, with 10 bases between them. Germline V CDR1 and CDR2: GTSNPN, SVGIG (reference sequence). The CDR3 totals 15 residues. For the CDR3, the DNA is TGTGCCTGGAGTGTAATGGGGAATTCTGGAAACACCATATATTTT. It is translated as CAWSVMGNSGNTIYF.

V gene TRBV2 combines with J gene TRBJ1-4, with 8 positions matching TRBD1. With 4 bases clipped from V and 5 bases from J, the junction kept 6 bases outside the gene matches. This CDR3 is built from 15 residues. Germline values: CDR1 SNHLY, CDR2 FYNNEI. CDR3 in amino acids: CASSGDRTPNEKLFF. DNA of the CDR3: TGTGCCAGCAGTGGGGACAGGACTCCAAATGAAAAACTGTTTTTT.

The rearrangement joins TRBV28 to TRBJ2-2, with 11 nucleotides matching TRBD2. V lost 6 bases and J lost 6; bases outside the gene matches: 6. Looked up from germline, CDR1 is MDHEN and CDR2 is SYDVKM. This CDR3 has 15 amino acids. The CDR3 spells CASSKLAGASGELFF. CDR3 DNA sequence: TGTGCCAGCAGCAAACTAGCGGGAGCCTCCGGGGAGCTGTTTTTT.

This chain connects TRBV28 to TRBJ2-2; no clear D. The germline V gene encodes CDR1 MDHEN and CDR2 SYDVKM. This CDR3 has 16 residues. V was pared by 4 bases and J by 4 bases, with 16 bases between. The CDR3: CASSSGRLALTGELFF. In DNA form, the CDR3 reads TGTGCCAGCAGTTCTGGCCGGCTGGCTCTCACCGGGGAGCTGTTTTTT.

The chain's CDR3 is CASSLARNTEAFF. CDR3 coding DNA: TGTGCCAGCAGTTTGGCCCGGAACACTGAAGCTTTCTTT. The V call is TRBV27, the J call TRBJ1-1; D is undetermined. V was clipped by 3 bases and J by 1 base, with 6 bases between them. CDR3 size: 13 residues. Germline loops: CDR1 MNHEY, CDR2 SMNVEV (reference sequence).

V usage is TRBV29-1 and J usage is TRBJ2-2, with TRBD2 matching 8 bases. Germline lookup yields CDR1 SQVTM and CDR2 ANQGSEA. CDR3 length: 14 amino acids. V shed 7 bases and J 3 bases; nucleotides not matched to a gene: 7. CDR3 nucleotides: TGCAGCGCCATAGATAGCGGGGACACCGGGGAGCTGTTTTTT. Its protein product is CSAIDSGDTGELFF.

The V gene is TRBV5-1, the J gene TRBJ2-3; a possible D gene is TRBD2 (6 bases). V was trimmed by 10 bases and J by 6 bases, leaving 15 bases between them. CDR1 SGHRS and CDR2 YFSETQ come from the germline V gene. CDR3 length: 12 amino acids. For the CDR3, the DNA is TGCGCCTCGGGAGTTTTAGGGGATACGCAGTATTTT. Translating it yields CASGVLGDTQYF.

This clone was seen more than once but under ten times. The chain couples TRBV27 to TRBJ1-2, with a weak D call TRBD1 (6 bases). From germline, CDR1 is MNHEY and CDR2 SMNVEV (reference sequence). The V gene lost 6 bases and the J gene lost 4 bases, with 9 bases spanning the gap. The CDR3 has 12 amino acids. CDR3 region: CASSSGVYGYTF. The CDR3 nucleotides are TGTGCCAGCAGCTCAGGGGTCTATGGCTACACCTTC.

The chain recombines TRBV7-3 with TRBJ2-3; perhaps D is TRBD1 or TRBD2 (5 bases each). There are 16 residues in the CDR3. Germline values: CDR1 SGHTA, CDR2 FQGTGA. V was cut by 1 base and J by 1 base, with 12 bases left in between. The CDR3 here is CASSLNRGGRTDTQYF. CDR3 DNA: TGTGCCAGCAGCTTAAATCGGGGCGGACGCACAGATACGCAGTATTTT.

The gene calls are TRBV27 and TRBJ2-5; D gene unclear. The germline V and J ends were trimmed by 3 bases and 2 bases, with 19 bases remaining between them. CDR1 and CDR2 (germline): MNHEY, SMNVEV (reference sequence). The length of the CDR3 is 17 residues. DNA of the CDR3: TGTGCCAGCAGTTTTTTCCCGCCGGGCAGCCTACAAGAGACCCAGTACTTC. It specifies CASSFFPPGSLQETQYF.

The chain has TRBV5-4 and TRBJ1-4; tentatively, D is TRBD1 (5 bases). Germline V gene lookup returns CDR1 SGHNT and CDR2 YYREEE (reference sequence). V lost 4 bases and J lost 0, with 7 bases in between. This CDR3 contains 14 residues. Here the CDR3 DNA reads TGTGCCAGCAGCAGACAGACAACTAATGAAAAACTGTTTTTT. It codes for CASSRQTTNEKLFF.

The rearrangement links TRBV27 to TRBJ2-7; D unresolved. Germline-derived CDR1 and CDR2 are MNHEY and SMNVEV (reference sequence). This CDR3 has 13 amino acids. Trimming shortened V by 4 bases and J by 7 bases, and 14 bases separated the two germline ends. The CDR3, as DNA: TGTGCCAGCAGTTCCACAACCCCCACGGAGCAGTACTTC. Residues: CASSSTTPTEQYF.

V and J are TRBV28 and TRBJ2-5, with TRBD1 as a possible D gene (6 bases). The CDR3 runs to 15 residues. Deletions cut 0 bases from V and 2 bases from J, with 10 bases between. Germline V gene sequence: CDR1 MDHEN, CDR2 SYDVKM. The CDR3 spells CASSLWTGQQETQYF. The CDR3 DNA is TGTGCCAGCAGTTTATGGACAGGTCAGCAAGAGACCCAGTACTTC.

This clone was seen once. This chain joins TRBV24-1 and TRBJ2-1; D may be TRBD2 (6 bases). Germline CDR1 is KGHDR and CDR2 is SFDVKD. There are 13 residues in the CDR3. Trimming took off 9 bases at V and 2 bases at J, with 10 bases between the two ends. The DNA for the CDR3 is TGTGCCACCGGGGGGAGTGCCTACAATGAGCAGTTCTTC. Translation: CATGGSAYNEQFF.

The rearrangement joins TRBV3-1 (or the pseudogene TRBV3-2) to TRBJ2-3, with 10 bases lining up with TRBD2. The CDR3 extends over 16 amino acids. The junction had 0 bases not matched to a gene; V was cut back by 0 bases and J by 0 bases. CDR1 and CDR2 from the germline V gene are LGHDT and YNNKEL (reference sequence). CDR3 loop: CASSQETSGSTDTQYF. DNA for the CDR3: TGTGCCAGCAGCCAAGAGACTAGCGGGAGCACAGATACGCAGTATTTT.

This chain uses TRBV25-1 with TRBJ1-2; possibly TRBD1 for D (6 bases). Germline lookup yields CDR1 MGHDK and CDR2 SYGVNS. Trimming removed 4 bases at V and 8 bases at J, with 14 bases between. The CDR3 covers 13 residues. The DNA for the CDR3 is TGTGCCAGCAGTGGAAACAGGGAAGGAGGCTACACCTTC. As protein: CASSGNREGGYTF.

The rearrangement links TRBV6-1 to TRBJ1-3, with D uncertain. Germline CDR1 MNHNS, CDR2 SASEGT. The CDR3 contains 14 residues. Trimming stripped 3 bases from V and 2 bases from J, with 8 bases between. The CDR3 sequence: CASSDGTTGNTIYF. As DNA, the CDR3 is TGTGCCAGCAGTGACGGAACGACTGGAAACACCATATATTTT.

The chain employs TRBV27 and TRBJ2-1; a weak D match, TRBD2 (5 bases). The V and J ends lost 8 bases and 7 bases respectively, with 15 bases between them. This CDR3 region has 13 residues. Germline V gene sequence: CDR1 MNHEY, CDR2 SMNVEV (reference sequence). The CDR3 protein is CASLQAGGNEQFF. In nucleotides, the CDR3 is TGTGCCAGCCTCCAGGCGGGTGGGAATGAGCAGTTCTTC.